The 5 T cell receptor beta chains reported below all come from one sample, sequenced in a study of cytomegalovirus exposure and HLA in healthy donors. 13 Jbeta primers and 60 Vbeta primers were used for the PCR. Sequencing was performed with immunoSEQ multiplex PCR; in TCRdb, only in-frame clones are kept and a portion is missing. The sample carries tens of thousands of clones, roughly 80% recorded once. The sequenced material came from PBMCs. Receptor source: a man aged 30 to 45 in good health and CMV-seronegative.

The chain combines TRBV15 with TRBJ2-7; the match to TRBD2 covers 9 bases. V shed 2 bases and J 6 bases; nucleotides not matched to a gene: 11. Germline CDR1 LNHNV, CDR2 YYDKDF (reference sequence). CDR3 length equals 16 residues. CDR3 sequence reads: CATSRPSLAGQGEQYF. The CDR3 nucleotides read TGTGCCACCAGCAGACCTTCACTAGCGGGTCAGGGCGAGCAGTACTTC.

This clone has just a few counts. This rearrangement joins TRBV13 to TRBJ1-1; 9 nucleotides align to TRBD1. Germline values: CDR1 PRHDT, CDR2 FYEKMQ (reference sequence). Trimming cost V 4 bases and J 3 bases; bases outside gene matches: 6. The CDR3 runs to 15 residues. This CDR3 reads CASSSYRGRDTEAFF. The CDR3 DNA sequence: TGTGCCAGCAGCTCCTACAGGGGGCGGGACACTGAAGCTTTCTTT.

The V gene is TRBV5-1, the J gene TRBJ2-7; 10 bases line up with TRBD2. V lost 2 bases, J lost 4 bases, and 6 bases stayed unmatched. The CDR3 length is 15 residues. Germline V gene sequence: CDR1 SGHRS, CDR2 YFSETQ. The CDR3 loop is CASSFLAGEEYEQYF. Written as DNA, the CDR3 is TGCGCCAGCAGCTTTCTAGCGGGAGAGGAATACGAGCAGTACTTC.

The CDR3 reads CASIPRTGGAGETQYF. The DNA for the CDR3 is TGTGCCAGCATCCCGAGGACAGGGGGCGCGGGAGAGACCCAGTACTTC. The chain carries TRBV7-2 and TRBJ2-5; TRBD1 agrees at 11 bases. V dropped 7 bases and J dropped 4; count of bases not matched to a gene: 11. Germline CDR1 is SGHTA and CDR2 is FQGNSA. This CDR3 region has 16 residues.

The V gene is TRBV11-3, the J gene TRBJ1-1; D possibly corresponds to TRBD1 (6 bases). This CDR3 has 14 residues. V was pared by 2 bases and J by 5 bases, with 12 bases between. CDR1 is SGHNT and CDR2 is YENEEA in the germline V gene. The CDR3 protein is CASSLFSGDTEAFF. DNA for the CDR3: TGTGCCAGCAGCTTATTTTCAGGGGATACTGAAGCTTTCTTT.